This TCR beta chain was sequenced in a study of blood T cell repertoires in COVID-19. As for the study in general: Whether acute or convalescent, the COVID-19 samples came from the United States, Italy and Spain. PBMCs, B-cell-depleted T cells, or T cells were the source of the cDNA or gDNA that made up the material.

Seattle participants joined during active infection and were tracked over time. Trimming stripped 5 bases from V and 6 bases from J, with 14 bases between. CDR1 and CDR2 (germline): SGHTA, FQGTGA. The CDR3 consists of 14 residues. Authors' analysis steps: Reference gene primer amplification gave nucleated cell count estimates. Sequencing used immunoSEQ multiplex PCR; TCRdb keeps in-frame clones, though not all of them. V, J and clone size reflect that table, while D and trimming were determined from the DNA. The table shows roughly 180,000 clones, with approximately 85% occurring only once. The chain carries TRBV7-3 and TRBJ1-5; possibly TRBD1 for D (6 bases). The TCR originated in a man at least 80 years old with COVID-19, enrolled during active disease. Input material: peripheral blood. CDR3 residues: CASSLPGQLQPQHF. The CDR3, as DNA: TGTGCCAGCAGCCTACCGGGACAACTTCAGCCCCAGCATTTT.